This T cell receptor (beta chain) came from a study of blood T cells in healthy people across ages. This clonotype was recorded once. Its target is not known. Then a second PCR, running roughly 7 to 11 cycles, was carried out with a sample-barcoded 5' primer and a J-beta primer mix. Researchers report that a template-switch adaptor with 12 random nucleotides tagged each cDNA molecule. Using its own MiXCR run on the 5' RACE reads, TCRdb lists one record per CDR3 protein. The table shows about 930,000 distinct CDR3 sequences, with almost 30% occurring only once. Between the trimmed V and J ends, which lost 5 bases and 7 bases, there was a span of 32 bases. The CDR3 loop spans 19 amino acids. The germline CDR1 and CDR2 sequences are MGHRA and YSYEKL. Study results and caveats: Naive and antigen-experienced cells were not separated, limiting conclusive comparison.

Isolated per sample were at least 7 million PBMCs. The sample also formed part of further work on T cells of mothers and their children. As reported in that work: At approximately 1.5 ug per 15 ul, all of the extracted RNA went into cDNA synthesis.

This sequence was found in a woman between 40 and 55 years old in good health. The V and J genes are TRBV4-1 and TRBJ1-2; D is perhaps TRBD1 (5 bases). Sequencing used blood. The CDR3 DNA is TGCGCCAGCAGCTTCCTTTTAAAGGGACGGCCCAGGACATTGTCTGGCTACACCTTC. This encodes CASSFLLKGRPRTLSGYTF.